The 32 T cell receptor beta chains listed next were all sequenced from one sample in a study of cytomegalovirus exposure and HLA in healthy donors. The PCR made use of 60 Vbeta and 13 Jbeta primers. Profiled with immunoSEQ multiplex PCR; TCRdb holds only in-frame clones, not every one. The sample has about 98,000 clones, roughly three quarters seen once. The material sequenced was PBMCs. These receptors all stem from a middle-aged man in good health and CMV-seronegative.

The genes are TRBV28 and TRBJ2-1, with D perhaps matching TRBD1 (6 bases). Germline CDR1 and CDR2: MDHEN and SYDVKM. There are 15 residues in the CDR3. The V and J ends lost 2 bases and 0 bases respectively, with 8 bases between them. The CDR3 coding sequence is TGTGCCAGCAGTTTAAGGGGGAGCTCCTACAATGAGCAGTTCTTC. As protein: CASSLRGSSYNEQFF.

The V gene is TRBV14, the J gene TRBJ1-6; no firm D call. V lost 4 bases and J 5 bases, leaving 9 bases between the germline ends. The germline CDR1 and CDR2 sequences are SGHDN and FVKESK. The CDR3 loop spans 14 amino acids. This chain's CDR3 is CASSLGRDNSPLHF. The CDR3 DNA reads TGTGCCAGCAGCCTTGGGCGTGATAATTCACCCCTCCACTTT.

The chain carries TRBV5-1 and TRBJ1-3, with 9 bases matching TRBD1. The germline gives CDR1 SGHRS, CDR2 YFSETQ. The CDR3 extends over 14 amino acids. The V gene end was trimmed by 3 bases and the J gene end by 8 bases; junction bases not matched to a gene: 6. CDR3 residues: CASSSDRGSDTIYF. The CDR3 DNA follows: TGCGCCAGCAGCTCGGACAGGGGATCGGACACCATATATTTT.

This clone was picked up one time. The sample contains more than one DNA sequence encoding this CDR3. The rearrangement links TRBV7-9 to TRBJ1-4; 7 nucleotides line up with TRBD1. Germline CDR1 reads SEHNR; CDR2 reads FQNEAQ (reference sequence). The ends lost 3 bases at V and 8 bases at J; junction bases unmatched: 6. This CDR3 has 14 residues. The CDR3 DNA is TGTGCCAGCAGCTTCCTTACAGGGGAGGAAAAACTGTTTTTT. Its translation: CASSFLTGEEKLFF.

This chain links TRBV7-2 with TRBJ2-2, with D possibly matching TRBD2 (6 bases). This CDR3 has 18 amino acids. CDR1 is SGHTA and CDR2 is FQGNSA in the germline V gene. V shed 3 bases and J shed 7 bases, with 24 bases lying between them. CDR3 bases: TGTGCCAGCAGCTTCCACCTGGCAGCCCTTAGGAGGGTCGGGGAGCTGTTTTTT. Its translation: CASSFHLAALRRVGELFF. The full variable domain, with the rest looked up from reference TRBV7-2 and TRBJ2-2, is GAGVSQSPSNKVTEKGKDVELRCDPISGHTALYWYRQSLGQGLEFLIYFQGNSAPDKSGLPSDRFSAERTGGSVSTLTIQRTQQEDSAVYLCASSFHLAALRRVGELFFGEGSRLTVL.

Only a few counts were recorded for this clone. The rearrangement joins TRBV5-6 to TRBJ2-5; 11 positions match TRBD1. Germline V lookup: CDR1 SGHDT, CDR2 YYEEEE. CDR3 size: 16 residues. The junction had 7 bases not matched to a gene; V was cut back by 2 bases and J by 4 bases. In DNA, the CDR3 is TGTGCCAGCAGCTTTATCCTTGGGACAGGGGGAGAGACCCAGTACTTC. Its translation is CASSFILGTGGETQYF.

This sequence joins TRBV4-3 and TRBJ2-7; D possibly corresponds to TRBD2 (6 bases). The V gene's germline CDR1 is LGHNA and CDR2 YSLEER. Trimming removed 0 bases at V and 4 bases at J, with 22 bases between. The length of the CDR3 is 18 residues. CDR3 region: CASSQDSGVDFRRYEQYF. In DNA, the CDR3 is TGCGCCAGCAGCCAAGATTCGGGAGTGGACTTCCGTCGATACGAGCAGTACTTC.

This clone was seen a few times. The CDR3 sequence is CASSQESKGNSYNEQFF. CDR3 sequence (DNA): TGCGCCAGCAGCCAAGAAAGTAAGGGGAACTCCTACAATGAGCAGTTCTTC. The chain carries TRBV4-3 and TRBJ2-1; possible D gene TRBD1, 5 bases. The V end lost 0 bases, the J end lost 0 bases, and 12 bases lay between the germline ends. Per germline, CDR1 LGHNA and CDR2 YSLEER. The CDR3 extends over 17 amino acids.

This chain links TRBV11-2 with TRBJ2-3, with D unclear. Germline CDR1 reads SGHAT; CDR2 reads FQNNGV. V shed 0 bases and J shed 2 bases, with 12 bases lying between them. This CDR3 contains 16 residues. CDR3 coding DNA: TGTGCCAGCAGCTTAGAGATAGGCGGTTTCACAGATACGCAGTATTTT. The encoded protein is CASSLEIGGFTDTQYF.

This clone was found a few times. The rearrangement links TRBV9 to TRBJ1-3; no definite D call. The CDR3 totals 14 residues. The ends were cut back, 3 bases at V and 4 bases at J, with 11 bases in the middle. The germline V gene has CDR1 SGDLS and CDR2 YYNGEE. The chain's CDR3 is CASSEATEGNTIYF. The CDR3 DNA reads TGTGCCAGCAGCGAGGCTACAGAAGGAAACACCATATATTTT.

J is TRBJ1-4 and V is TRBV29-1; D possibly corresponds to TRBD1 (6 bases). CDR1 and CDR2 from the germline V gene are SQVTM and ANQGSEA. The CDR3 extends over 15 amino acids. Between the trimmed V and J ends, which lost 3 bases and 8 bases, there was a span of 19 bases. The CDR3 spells CSVEGNYRDREKLFF. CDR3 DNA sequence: TGCAGCGTTGAGGGAAACTACAGGGATCGAGAAAAACTGTTTTTT.

In nucleotides, the CDR3 is TGTGCCAGCAGTCACACCCGAGGACCAGGGGACACAGATACGCAGTATTTT. It specifies CASSHTRGPGDTDTQYF. The chain joins TRBV7-8 to TRBJ2-3; weak D call: TRBD1 (6 bases). CDR1 and CDR2 from the germline V gene are SGHVS and FQNEAQ. The germline V and J ends were trimmed by 6 bases and 2 bases, with 21 bases remaining between them. The CDR3 is 17 amino acids.

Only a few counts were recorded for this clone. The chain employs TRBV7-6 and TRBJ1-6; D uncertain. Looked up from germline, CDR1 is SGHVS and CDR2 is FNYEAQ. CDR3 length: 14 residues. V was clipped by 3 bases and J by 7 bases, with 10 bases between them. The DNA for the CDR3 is TGTGCCAGCAGCTTGGAGAATCCGAATTCACCCCTCCACTTT. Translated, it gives CASSLENPNSPLHF.

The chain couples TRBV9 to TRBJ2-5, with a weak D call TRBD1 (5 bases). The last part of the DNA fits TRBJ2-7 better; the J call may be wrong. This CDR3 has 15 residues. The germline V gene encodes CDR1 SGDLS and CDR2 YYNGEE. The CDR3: CASSVGTFSSYEQYF. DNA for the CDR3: TGTGCCAGCAGCGTAGGGACATTTAGCTCCTACGAGCAGTACTTC.

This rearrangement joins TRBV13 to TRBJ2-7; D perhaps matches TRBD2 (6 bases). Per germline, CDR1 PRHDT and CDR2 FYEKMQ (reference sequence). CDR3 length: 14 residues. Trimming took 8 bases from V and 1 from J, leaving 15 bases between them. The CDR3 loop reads CASLPVGGSYEQYF. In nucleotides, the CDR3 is TGTGCCAGCCTCCCCGTCGGGGGATCCTACGAGCAGTACTTC.

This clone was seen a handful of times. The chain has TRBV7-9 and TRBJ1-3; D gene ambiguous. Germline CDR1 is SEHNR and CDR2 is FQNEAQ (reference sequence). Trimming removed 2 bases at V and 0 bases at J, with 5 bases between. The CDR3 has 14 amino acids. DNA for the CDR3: TGTGCCAGCAGCTTAAGCATCTCTGGAAACACCATATATTTT. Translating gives CASSLSISGNTIYF.

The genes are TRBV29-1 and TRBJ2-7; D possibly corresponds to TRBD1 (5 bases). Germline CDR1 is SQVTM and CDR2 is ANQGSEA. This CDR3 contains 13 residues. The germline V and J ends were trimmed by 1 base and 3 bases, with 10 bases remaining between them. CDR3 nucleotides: TGCAGCGTTGAAGCTCAGGGTATCTACGAGCAGTACTTC. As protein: CSVEAQGIYEQYF.

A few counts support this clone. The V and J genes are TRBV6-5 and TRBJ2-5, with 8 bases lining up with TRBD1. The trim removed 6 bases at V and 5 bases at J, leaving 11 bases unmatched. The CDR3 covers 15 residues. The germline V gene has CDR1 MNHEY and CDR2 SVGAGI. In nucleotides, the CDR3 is TGTGCCAGCAGCCAAACCAGGGGGCGCACGGAGACCCAGTACTTC. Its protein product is CASSQTRGRTETQYF.

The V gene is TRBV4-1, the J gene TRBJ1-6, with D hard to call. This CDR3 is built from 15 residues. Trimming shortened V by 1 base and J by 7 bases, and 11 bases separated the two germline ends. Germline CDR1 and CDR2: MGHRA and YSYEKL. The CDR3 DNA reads TGCGCCAGCAGCCAAGGCACATTCACCAATTCACCCCTCCACTTT. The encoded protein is CASSQGTFTNSPLHF.

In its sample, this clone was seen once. In DNA form, the CDR3 reads TGTGCCAGCAGCGTCGGGACTAGCGGGGGTAATGAGCAGTTCTTC. Amino acid sequence: CASSVGTSGGNEQFF. The chain couples TRBV11-2 to TRBJ2-1; TRBD2 matches 14 bases. CDR1 and CDR2 from the germline V gene are SGHAT and FQNNGV. Trimming took 5 bases from V and 7 from J; bases not matched to a gene: 4. The CDR3 covers 15 residues. Full variable domain (remainder filled in from reference TRBV11-2 and TRBJ2-1): EAGVAQSPRYKIIEKRQSVAFWCNPISGHATLYWYQQILGQGPKLLIQFQNNGVVDDSQLPKDRFSAERLKGVDSTLKIQPAKLEDSAVYLCASSVGTSGGNEQFFGPGTRLTVL.

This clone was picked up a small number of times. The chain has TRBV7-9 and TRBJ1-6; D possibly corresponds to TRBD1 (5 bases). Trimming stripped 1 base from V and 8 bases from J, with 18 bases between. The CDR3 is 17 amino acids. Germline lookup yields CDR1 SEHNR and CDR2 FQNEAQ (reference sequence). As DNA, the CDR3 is TGTGCCAGCAGCTTAGGCTCCGGGACTGCAAAAGATTCACCCCTCCACTTT. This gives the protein CASSLGSGTAKDSPLHF. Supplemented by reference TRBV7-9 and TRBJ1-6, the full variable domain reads DTGVSQNPRHKITKRGQNVTFRCDPISEHNRLYWYRQTLGQGPEFLTYFQNEAQLEKSRLLSDRFSAERPKGSFSTLEIQRTEQGDSAMYLCASSLGSGTAKDSPLHFGNGTRLTVT.

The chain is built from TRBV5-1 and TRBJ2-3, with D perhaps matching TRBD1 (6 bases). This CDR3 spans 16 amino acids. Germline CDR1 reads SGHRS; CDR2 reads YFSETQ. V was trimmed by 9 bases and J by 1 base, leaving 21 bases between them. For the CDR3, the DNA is TGCGCCACCGCGCATGTTGAGGGGGAACGCACAGATACGCAGTATTTT. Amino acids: CATAHVEGERTDTQYF. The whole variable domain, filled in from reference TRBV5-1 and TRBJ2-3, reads KAGVTQTPRYLIKTRGQQVTLSCSPISGHRSVSWYQQTPGQGLQFLFEYFSETQRNKGNFPGRFSGRQFSNSRSEMNVSTLELGDSALYLCATAHVEGERTDTQYFGPGTRLTVL.

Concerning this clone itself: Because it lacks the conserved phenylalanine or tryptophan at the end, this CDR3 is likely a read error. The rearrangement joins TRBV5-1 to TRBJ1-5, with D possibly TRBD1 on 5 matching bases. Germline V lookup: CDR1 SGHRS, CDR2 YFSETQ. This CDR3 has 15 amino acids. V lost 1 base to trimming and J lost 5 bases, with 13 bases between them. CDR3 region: CASSLMAGGDQPQHL. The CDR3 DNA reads TGCGCCAGCAGCTTGATGGCAGGAGGGGATCAGCCCCAGCATCTT.

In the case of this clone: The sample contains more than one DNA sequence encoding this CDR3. DNA of the CDR3: TGTGCCAGCAGTTTATCGCAGGGTCAGCCCCAGCATTTT. Amino acids: CASSLSQGQPQHF. The V and J genes are TRBV27 and TRBJ1-5, with D possibly matching TRBD1 (5 bases). V dropped 0 bases and J dropped 6 bases, with 6 bases sitting between them. Germline V gives CDR1 MNHEY, CDR2 SMNVEV (reference sequence). CDR3 length: 13 amino acids.

CDR3: CASPGGAPHNEQFF. DNA of the CDR3: TGTGCCAGTCCCGGGGGGGCCCCCCACAATGAGCAGTTCTTC. The chain combines TRBV27 with TRBJ2-1; 8 positions match TRBD2. CDR1 is MNHEY, CDR2 SMNVEV, per germline (reference sequence). The CDR3 consists of 14 residues. V dropped 9 bases and J dropped 5; count of bases not matched to a gene: 9.

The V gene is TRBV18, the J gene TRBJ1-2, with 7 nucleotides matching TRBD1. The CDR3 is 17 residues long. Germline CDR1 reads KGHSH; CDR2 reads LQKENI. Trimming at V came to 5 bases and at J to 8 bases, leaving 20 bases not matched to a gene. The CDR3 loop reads CASSGTVTGTERGGYTF. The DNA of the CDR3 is TGTGCCAGCTCAGGGACGGTCACCGGGACAGAGAGGGGCGGCTACACCTTC.

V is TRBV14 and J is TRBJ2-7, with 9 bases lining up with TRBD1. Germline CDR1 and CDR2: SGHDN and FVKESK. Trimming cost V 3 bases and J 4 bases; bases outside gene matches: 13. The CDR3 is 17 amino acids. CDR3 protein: CASSHAQGQGPLYEQYF. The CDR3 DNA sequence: TGTGCCAGCAGCCACGCCCAAGGACAGGGGCCGCTATACGAGCAGTACTTC.

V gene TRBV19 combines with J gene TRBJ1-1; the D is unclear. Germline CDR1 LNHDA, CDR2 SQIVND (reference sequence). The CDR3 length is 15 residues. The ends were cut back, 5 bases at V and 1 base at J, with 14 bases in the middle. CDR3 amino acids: CASSSGRTQNTEAFF. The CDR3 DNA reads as TGTGCCAGTAGTTCAGGTCGTACCCAGAACACTGAAGCTTTCTTT.

DNA for the CDR3: TGTGCCAGCAGCGCCGAACAGGGGGGGATCTACGAGCAGTACTTC. Amino acid sequence: CASSAEQGGIYEQYF. The rearrangement uses TRBV9 and TRBJ2-7; a possible D gene is TRBD1 (8 bases). V was shortened by 3 bases and J by 3 bases, with 16 bases between the two germline ends. The CDR3 runs to 15 residues. Germline V gives CDR1 SGDLS, CDR2 YYNGEE.

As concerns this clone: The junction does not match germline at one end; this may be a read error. DNA for the CDR3: TGTTCCAGCAGCTTCGGTGGTGGGGGCCTTTCCTACGAGCAGTACTTC. It translates to CSSSFGGGGLSYEQYF. This chain uses TRBV7-9 with TRBJ2-7; D is perhaps TRBD1 (6 bases). Germline CDR1 reads SEHNR; CDR2 reads FQNEAQ (reference sequence). The CDR3 runs 16 residues.

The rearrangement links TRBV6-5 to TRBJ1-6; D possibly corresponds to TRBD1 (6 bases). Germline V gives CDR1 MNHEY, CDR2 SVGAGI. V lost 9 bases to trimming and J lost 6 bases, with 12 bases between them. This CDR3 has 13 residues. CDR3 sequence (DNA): TGTGCCAGTTCGAGACAGGCTAATTCACCCCTCCACTTT. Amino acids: CASSRQANSPLHF.

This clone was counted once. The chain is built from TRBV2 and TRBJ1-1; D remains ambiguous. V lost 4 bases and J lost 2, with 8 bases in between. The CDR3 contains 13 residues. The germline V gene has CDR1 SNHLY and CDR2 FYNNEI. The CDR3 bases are TGTGCCAGCAGTGGACAATATAACACTGAAGCTTTCTTT. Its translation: CASSGQYNTEAFF.